This passage covers 21 T cell receptor beta chains from one sample sequenced in a study of blood T cell repertoires in COVID-19. The method was immunoSEQ multiplex PCR; TCRdb's version includes in-frame clones alone and lacks a portion of them. The sample has around 230,000 clones, around 89% seen once; the top ten hold roughly 2.5%. The sequencing sample was made of PBMCs or T cells enriched from blood (not recorded which). These TCRs come from a woman between 25 and 40 years old who had recovered from COVID-19.

The CDR3 region has the DNA TGCGCCAGCAGCCAAGCGACTACCCGCGGAGATACGCAGTATTTT. Translating gives CASSQATTRGDTQYF. The V and J genes are TRBV4-3 and TRBJ2-3; TRBD2 might be the D (5 bases). The germline CDR1 and CDR2 sequences are LGHNA and YSLEER. Trimming removed 1 base from V and 5 bases from J, with 13 bases in between. This CDR3 region has 15 residues.

As to this clone: Other DNA sequences of this sample code for an identical CDR3. The chain joins TRBV2 to TRBJ1-2; TRBD1 agrees at 8 bases. CDR3 length: 12 amino acids. V dropped 5 bases and J dropped 4; count of bases not matched to a gene: 0. Germline V CDR1 and CDR2: SNHLY, FYNNEI. This chain's CDR3 is CASSTGGYGYTF. The CDR3 DNA follows: TGTGCCAGCAGTACAGGGGGCTATGGCTACACCTTC.

The chain employs TRBV5-1 and TRBJ2-7; the D gene is possibly TRBD1 (5 bases). Germline CDR1 SGHRS, CDR2 YFSETQ. The CDR3 runs to 12 residues. V was cut by 5 bases and J by 2 bases, with 8 bases left in between. Here the CDR3 DNA reads TGCGCCAGCAGATCAGGGCCCTACGAGCAGTACTTC. It yields the protein CASRSGPYEQYF.

V gene TRBV7-2 combines with J gene TRBJ2-7; the match to TRBD2 covers 11 bases. V shed 1 base, J shed 5 bases, and the junction held 10 bases outside the gene matches. Germline-derived CDR1 and CDR2 are SGHTA and FQGNSA. The CDR3 runs 17 residues. This CDR3 is CASSLELAGGPGHEQYF. CDR3 DNA: TGTGCCAGCAGCTTAGAATTAGCGGGGGGGCCAGGTCACGAGCAGTACTTC.

This chain connects TRBV6-6 to TRBJ2-7; tentative D call: TRBD2 (6 bases). Germline V lookup: CDR1 MNHNY, CDR2 SVGAGI (reference sequence). This CDR3 is built from 12 residues. Trimming shortened V by 6 bases and J by 2 bases, and 8 bases separated the two germline ends. CDR3 loop: CASRAGPYEQYF. The CDR3, as DNA: TGTGCCAGCAGGGCGGGGCCCTACGAGCAGTACTTC.

The CDR3 DNA reads TGTGCCAGCAGCTTAATGGGAGGGACAGGGGCCCATCAGCCCCAGCATTTT. Encoded protein: CASSLMGGTGAHQPQHF. The genes are TRBV7-2 and TRBJ1-5; TRBD1 matches at 10 bases. The CDR3 contains 17 residues. CDR1 and CDR2 (germline): SGHTA, FQGNSA. Trimming cost V 2 bases and J 5 bases; bases outside gene matches: 9.

V is TRBV15 and J is TRBJ1-1; D not certain. The length of the CDR3 is 13 residues. V was pared by 7 bases and J by 1 base, with 10 bases between. The germline gives CDR1 LNHNV, CDR2 YYDKDF (reference sequence). CDR3 in DNA: TGTGCCACCACGCCTCGGGGGAACACTGAAGCTTTCTTT. It translates to CATTPRGNTEAFF.

The rearrangement links TRBV9 to TRBJ2-1, with D uncertain. V dropped 0 bases and J dropped 0 bases, with 10 bases sitting between them. Germline CDR1 is SGDLS and CDR2 is YYNGEE. The length of the CDR3 is 16 residues. In DNA form, the CDR3 reads TGTGCCAGCAGCGTAGTAAGCGCCAGCTCCTACAATGAGCAGTTCTTC. It is translated as CASSVVSASSYNEQFF.

The chain recombines TRBV7-9 with TRBJ1-2; D uncertain. The V gene's germline CDR1 is SEHNR and CDR2 FQNEAQ (reference sequence). CDR3 size: 14 residues. Trimming cost V 4 bases and J 8 bases, with 17 bases left between them. The CDR3 DNA reads as TGTGCCAGCAGCTCCAAAGGGAGGCTTGGAGGCTACACCTTC. Translation: CASSSKGRLGGYTF.

J is TRBJ2-1 and V is TRBV29-1; 8 positions match TRBD2. This CDR3 has 13 amino acids. Germline values: CDR1 SQVTM, CDR2 ANQGSEA. V lost 2 bases, J lost 6 bases, and 3 bases stayed unmatched. Here the CDR3 DNA reads TGCAGCGTTGAACGGGGGGGCCGCAATGAGCAGTTCTTC. Translated, it gives CSVERGGRNEQFF.

The chain has TRBV4-1 and TRBJ2-7, with TRBD1 identical over 7 bases. Germline CDR1 and CDR2: MGHRA and YSYEKL. Germline trimming cut 0 bases from V and 0 bases from J; bases unmatched to any gene: 5. The CDR3 contains 16 residues. In DNA form, the CDR3 reads TGCGCCAGCAGCCAAGAGACAGGGATTAACTCCTACGAGCAGTACTTC. It codes for CASSQETGINSYEQYF.

A few counts support this clone. This chain links TRBV3-1 (or the pseudogene TRBV3-2) with TRBJ2-4; 11 bases agree with TRBD1. The CDR3 has 20 residues. From germline, CDR1 is LGHDT and CDR2 YNNKEL (reference sequence). V was clipped by 3 bases and J by 0 bases; unmatched bases: 13. CDR3 sequence: CASSHPGTGGGGLAKNIQYF. CDR3 DNA: TGTGCCAGCAGCCATCCCGGGACAGGGGGTGGGGGACTAGCCAAAAACATTCAGTACTTC.

This chain joins TRBV4-3 and TRBJ2-7, with D tentatively TRBD2 (6 bases). Trimming took 6 bases from V and 3 from J, leaving 18 bases between them. CDR3 length equals 15 residues. Germline CDR1 LGHNA, CDR2 YSLEER. This chain's CDR3 is CASRTDMGGIYEQYF. CDR3 nucleotide sequence: TGCGCCAGCAGGACGGACATGGGAGGAATCTACGAGCAGTACTTC.

This clone appeared once. The CDR3 is CASSLEQGFQETQYF. CDR3 bases: TGTGCCAGCAGTCTGGAACAGGGGTTCCAAGAGACCCAGTACTTC. The chain combines TRBV2 with TRBJ2-5; TRBD1 matches 7 bases. The J segment lost 1 base and the V segment lost 5 bases, leaving 7 bases of the junction unmatched. Per germline, CDR1 SNHLY and CDR2 FYNNEI. This CDR3 has 15 amino acids.

V is TRBV25-1 and J is TRBJ2-3; 7 bases align to TRBD2. The junction had 4 bases not matched to a gene; V was cut back by 3 bases and J by 1 base. The CDR3 has 15 residues. From germline, CDR1 is MGHDK and CDR2 SYGVNS. The CDR3: CASSDSSGRTDTQYF. CDR3 bases: TGTGCCAGCAGTGATTCTAGCGGACGCACAGATACGCAGTATTTT.

The chain carries TRBV25-1 and TRBJ2-2, with no clear D. Trimming took 3 bases from V and 1 from J, leaving 15 bases between them. The CDR3 has 17 residues. In germline, CDR1 is MGHDK, CDR2 SYGVNS. For the CDR3, the DNA is TGTGCCAGCAGTGATCCCGCTTTGGCGGTGAACACCGGGGAGCTGTTTTTT. This gives the protein CASSDPALAVNTGELFF.

The chain recombines TRBV11-2 with TRBJ2-5; D is uncertain. CDR1 and CDR2 (germline): SGHAT, FQNNGV. The CDR3 is 12 residues long. V was cut by 4 bases and J by 5 bases, with 8 bases left in between. The CDR3 DNA sequence: TGTGCCAGCAGCTCGCAACGGGAGACCCAGTACTTC. Its translation: CASSSQRETQYF.

The chain links TRBV7-2 to TRBJ2-7; 8 bases are a match to TRBD1. V shed 5 bases, J shed 0 bases, and the junction held 6 bases outside the gene matches. The CDR3 length is 15 residues. From germline, CDR1 is SGHTA and CDR2 FQGNSA. The CDR3 bases are TGTGCCAGCAGCATGGGACAGGCGATCTCCTACGAGCAGTACTTC. As protein: CASSMGQAISYEQYF.

This sequence joins TRBV5-1 and TRBJ1-4; 8 bases line up with TRBD1. Per germline, CDR1 SGHRS and CDR2 YFSETQ. The CDR3 has 17 residues. Trimming removed 3 bases from V and 4 bases from J; junction bases left unmatched: 11. CDR3 nucleotide sequence: TGCGCCAGCAGCTCGGGACAGGTATCATCTGTTAATGAAAAACTGTTTTTT. Protein product: CASSSGQVSSVNEKLFF.

The rearrangement joins TRBV10-3 to TRBJ2-5; 8 nucleotides align to TRBD1. The CDR3 is 16 amino acids. The germline V gene encodes CDR1 ENHRY and CDR2 SYGVKD. With 10 bases clipped from V and 1 base from J, the junction kept 14 bases outside the gene matches. Written as DNA, the CDR3 is TGTGCCACTAAAGACGACAGGGGTGGGTTCCAAGAGACCCAGTACTTC. Its protein product is CATKDDRGGFQETQYF.

V gene TRBV5-1 combines with J gene TRBJ1-1; D gene unclear. Trimming shortened V by 5 bases and J by 4 bases, and 9 bases separated the two germline ends. The germline gives CDR1 SGHRS, CDR2 YFSETQ. The length of the CDR3 is 12 residues. CDR3 DNA sequence: TGCGCCAGCAGGAGCGAAGTCACTGAAGCTTTCTTT. Protein: CASRSEVTEAFF.